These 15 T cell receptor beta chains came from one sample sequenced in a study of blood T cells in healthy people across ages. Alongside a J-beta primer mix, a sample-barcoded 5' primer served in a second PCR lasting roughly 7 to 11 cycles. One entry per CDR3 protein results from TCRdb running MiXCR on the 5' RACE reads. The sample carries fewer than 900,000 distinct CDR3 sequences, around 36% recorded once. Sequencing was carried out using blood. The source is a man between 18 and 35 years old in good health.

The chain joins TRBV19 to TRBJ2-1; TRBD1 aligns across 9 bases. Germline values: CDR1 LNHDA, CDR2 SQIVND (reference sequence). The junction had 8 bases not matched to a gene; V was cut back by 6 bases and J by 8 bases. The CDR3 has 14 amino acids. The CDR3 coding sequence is TGTGCCAGTAGCCGGGACAGGGATATTGATGAGCAGTTCTTC. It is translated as CASSRDRDIDEQFF.

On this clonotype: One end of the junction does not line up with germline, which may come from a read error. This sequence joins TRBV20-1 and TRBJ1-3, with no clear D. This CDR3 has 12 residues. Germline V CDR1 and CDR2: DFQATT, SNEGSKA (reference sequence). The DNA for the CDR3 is TGCAGTGCCAGCGGGCCTGGGAACACCATATATTTT. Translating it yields CSASGPGNTIYF.

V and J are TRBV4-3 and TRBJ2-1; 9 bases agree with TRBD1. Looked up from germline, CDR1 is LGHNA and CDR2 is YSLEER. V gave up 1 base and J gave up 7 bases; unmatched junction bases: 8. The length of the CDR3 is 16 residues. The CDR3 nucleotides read TGCGCCAGCAGCCAAGGATACAGGGGGCCGGGAAATGAGCAGTTCTTC. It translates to CASSQGYRGPGNEQFF.

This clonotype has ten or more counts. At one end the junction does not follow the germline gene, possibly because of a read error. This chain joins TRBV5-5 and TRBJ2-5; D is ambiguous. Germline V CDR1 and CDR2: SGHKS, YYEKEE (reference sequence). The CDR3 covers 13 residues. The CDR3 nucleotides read TGTGCCAGCAGCTTGGGGCTAGAAGAGAGCCAGTACTTC. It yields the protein CASSLGLEESQYF.

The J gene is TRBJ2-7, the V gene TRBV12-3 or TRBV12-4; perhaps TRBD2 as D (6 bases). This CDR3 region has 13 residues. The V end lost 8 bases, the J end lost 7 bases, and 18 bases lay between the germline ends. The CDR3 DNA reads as TGTGCCAGCTCCCAACTAGCCCCCGGTGAGCAGTACTTC. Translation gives CASSQLAPGEQYF.

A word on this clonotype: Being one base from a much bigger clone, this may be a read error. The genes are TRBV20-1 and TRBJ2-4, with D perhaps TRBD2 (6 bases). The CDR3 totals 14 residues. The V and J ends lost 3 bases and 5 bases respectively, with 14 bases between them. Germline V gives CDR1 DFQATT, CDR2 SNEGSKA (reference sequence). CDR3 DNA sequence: TGCAGTGCTAGTATGGGACTTGCCGAAAACATTCAGTACTTC. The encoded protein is CSASMGLAENIQYF.

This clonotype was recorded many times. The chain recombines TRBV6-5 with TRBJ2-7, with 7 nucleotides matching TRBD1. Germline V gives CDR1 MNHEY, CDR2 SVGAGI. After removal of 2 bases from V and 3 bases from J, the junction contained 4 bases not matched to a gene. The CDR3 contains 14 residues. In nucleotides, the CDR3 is TGTGCCAGCAGTTACGAGGACAGGCGCTACGAGCAGTACTTC. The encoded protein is CASSYEDRRYEQYF.

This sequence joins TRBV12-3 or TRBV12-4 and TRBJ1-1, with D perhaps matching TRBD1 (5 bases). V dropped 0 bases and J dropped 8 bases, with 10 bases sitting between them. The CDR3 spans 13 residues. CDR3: CASSLAPGEEAFF. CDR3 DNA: TGTGCCAGCAGTTTAGCACCGGGGGAAGAAGCTTTCTTT.

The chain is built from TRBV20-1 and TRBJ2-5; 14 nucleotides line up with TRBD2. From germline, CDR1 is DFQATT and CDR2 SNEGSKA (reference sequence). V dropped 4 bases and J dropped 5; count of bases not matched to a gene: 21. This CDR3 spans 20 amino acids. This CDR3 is CSATSPPTSGGAFGYETQYF. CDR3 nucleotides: TGCAGTGCTACATCCCCACCGACTAGCGGGGGGGCATTCGGTTACGAGACCCAGTACTTC.

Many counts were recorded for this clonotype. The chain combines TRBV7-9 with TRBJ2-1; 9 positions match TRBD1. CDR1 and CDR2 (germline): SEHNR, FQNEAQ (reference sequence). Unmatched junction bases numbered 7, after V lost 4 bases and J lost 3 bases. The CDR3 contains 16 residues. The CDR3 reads CASSSPKDRGYNEQFF. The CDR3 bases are TGTGCCAGCAGCTCCCCGAAGGACAGGGGCTACAATGAGCAGTTCTTC.

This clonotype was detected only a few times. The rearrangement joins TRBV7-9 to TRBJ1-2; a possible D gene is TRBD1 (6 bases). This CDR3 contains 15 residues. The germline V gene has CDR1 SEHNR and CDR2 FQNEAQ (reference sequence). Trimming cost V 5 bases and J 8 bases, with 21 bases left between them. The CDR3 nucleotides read TGTGCCAGCAGCCCGACCCAGGGGAGAGGGCAGGGCTACACCTTC. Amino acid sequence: CASSPTQGRGQGYTF.

DNA of the CDR3: TGTGCCAGCAGCCAAGCAGGACAGGGCGTCAAGGCCCAGTACTTC. This translates into CASSQAGQGVKAQYF. J is TRBJ2-5 and V is TRBV3-1, with TRBD1 matching over 8 bases. The J segment lost 9 bases and the V segment lost 1 base, leaving 10 bases of the junction unmatched. This CDR3 has 15 residues. Germline V gene sequence: CDR1 LGHDT, CDR2 YNNKEL (reference sequence).

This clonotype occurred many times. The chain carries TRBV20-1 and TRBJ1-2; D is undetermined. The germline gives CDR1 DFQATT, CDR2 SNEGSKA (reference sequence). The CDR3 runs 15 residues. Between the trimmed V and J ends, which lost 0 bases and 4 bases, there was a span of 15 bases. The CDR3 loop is CSARESGGQAYGYTF. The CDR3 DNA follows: TGCAGTGCTAGAGAATCGGGAGGGCAGGCCTATGGCTACACCTTC.

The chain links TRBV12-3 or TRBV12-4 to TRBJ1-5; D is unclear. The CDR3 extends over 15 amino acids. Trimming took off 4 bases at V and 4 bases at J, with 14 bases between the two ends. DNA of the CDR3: TGTGCCAGCAGTTCAAAACGAGCTAGTAATCAGCCCCAGCATTTT. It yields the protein CASSSKRASNQPQHF.

CDR3 coding DNA: TGCAGTGCTGCCAGAGACGGGGGTATCTACGAGCAGTACTTC. Translated: CSAARDGGIYEQYF. The chain employs TRBV20-1 and TRBJ2-7; D may be TRBD2 (6 bases). V was cut by 5 bases and J by 3 bases, with 17 bases left in between. Germline loops: CDR1 DFQATT, CDR2 SNEGSKA (reference sequence). CDR3 size: 14 residues.